This T cell receptor (beta chain) was retrieved from a study of a mutant IDH1 vaccine in newly diagnosed glioma. In the study overall: Averaging around 42 years of age, treated patients were around 60% male and roughly 40% female. Notes on the study in general: Pseudoprogression showed no apparent link to changes in top peripheral T cell clonotypes.

With regard to this clone: The antigen is not known. At one boundary the junction diverges from the germline segment, which might be a read error.

CDR3 length: 15 amino acids. Germline V lookup: CDR1 LGHNA, CDR2 YSLEER. The data were produced by immunoSEQ multiplex PCR, yet TCRdb's version contains in-frame clones alone and is incomplete. The sample has some 71,000 clones, around 84% seen once. Time point meaning: week 35, safety follow-up. A 20-mer mutant IDH1 peptide at 300 ug was injected subcutaneously with topical imiquimod. The chain is built from TRBV4-3 and TRBJ1-3, with D perhaps TRBD1 (6 bases). The material sequenced was PBMCs, taken from a glioma patient whose treatment included an IDH1 peptide vaccine. The clonotype originates from a man in his thirties or forties with glioma. CDR3 coding DNA: TGCGCCAGCAGCCAAGATTGGACAGCTTCGGACCATAGAATATTT. Its protein product is CASSQDWTASDHRIF.